The next 21 T cell receptor beta chains were all read from a single sample in a study of blood T cell repertoires in COVID-19. This table comes from immunoSEQ multiplex PCR, and its TCRdb copy is limited to in-frame clones, with some not included. The profile shows 180,000 or so clones, more than 75% of them singletons. The material sequenced was PBMCs or T cells enriched from blood (not recorded which). Receptors were obtained from a woman aged 30 to 39 who had recovered from COVID-19.

This clone was seen once. The chain uses TRBV9 and TRBJ2-2; TRBD1 matches at 8 bases. The CDR3 extends over 16 amino acids. Germline CDR1 is SGDLS and CDR2 is YYNGEE. V shed 3 bases, J shed 2 bases, and the junction held 6 bases outside the gene matches. The CDR3 region has the DNA TGTGCCAGCAGCGCAGGGGGCGGGTTTAACACCGGGGAGCTGTTTTTT. Its translation is CASSAGGGFNTGELFF.

About this clone: Other nucleotide sequences in the sample specify the same CDR3. The chain couples TRBV7-9 to TRBJ2-7; perhaps TRBD1 as D (6 bases). CDR3 length: 13 amino acids. Per the germline V gene, CDR1 is SEHNR and CDR2 is FQNEAQ (reference sequence). Between the trimmed V and J ends, which lost 6 bases and 3 bases, there was a span of 12 bases. CDR3 DNA sequence: TGTGCCAGCAGTTCCGGGACACGCTACGAGCAGTACTTC. This sequence encodes CASSSGTRYEQYF.

This clone was recorded only once. The sample carries other DNA sequences with the same CDR3. The V gene is TRBV27, the J gene TRBJ2-1; the D gene is possibly TRBD1 (6 bases). The V end lost 2 bases, the J end lost 0 bases, and 11 bases lay between the germline ends. The CDR3 is 16 amino acids. Germline loops: CDR1 MNHEY, CDR2 SMNVEV (reference sequence). The CDR3 bases are TGTGCCAGCAGTTTAGTGGGGGCAAGCTCCTACAATGAGCAGTTCTTC. This encodes CASSLVGASSYNEQFF.

The rearrangement joins TRBV28 to TRBJ1-1; no reliable D call. Per germline, CDR1 MDHEN and CDR2 SYDVKM. V shed 3 bases and J shed 8 bases, with 13 bases lying between them. This CDR3 spans 13 amino acids. The DNA of the CDR3 is TGTGCCAGCAGTTTCAGGCAGAAGCTAGAAGCTTTCTTT. It yields the protein CASSFRQKLEAFF.

The chain joins TRBV19 to TRBJ1-6, with 7 positions matching TRBD1. In germline, CDR1 is LNHDA, CDR2 SQIVND (reference sequence). This CDR3 region has 13 residues. After removal of 4 bases from V and 9 bases from J, the junction contained 3 bases not matched to a gene. DNA of the CDR3: TGTGCCAGTAGTAGGCAGGGGGTTTCACCCCTCCACTTT. It codes for CASSRQGVSPLHF.

In this sample, this clone turned up a few times. The chain recombines TRBV6-5 with TRBJ1-2; D is possibly TRBD1 (5 bases). Per the germline V gene, CDR1 is MNHEY and CDR2 is SVGAGI. The CDR3 runs to 13 residues. Deletions cut 6 bases from V and 7 bases from J, with 15 bases between. CDR3 amino acids: CASRYGGDGGYTF. The CDR3 DNA follows: TGTGCCAGCAGATATGGGGGGGACGGTGGCTACACCTTC.

This clone was seen just once. This sequence joins TRBV19 and TRBJ2-5; 8 bases align to TRBD2. Losses at the gene ends were 5 bases for V and 3 bases for J; bases not matched to a gene: 11. Germline CDR1 reads LNHDA; CDR2 reads SQIVND (reference sequence). CDR3 length equals 16 residues. Written as DNA, the CDR3 is TGTGCCAGTAGTCCCAGCGGGAGAAGGTTTGAAGAGACCCAGTACTTC. Amino acids: CASSPSGRRFEETQYF.

The chain links TRBV19 to TRBJ2-6; perhaps TRBD1 as D (6 bases). V dropped 4 bases and J dropped 0 bases, with 10 bases sitting between them. The CDR3 runs to 16 residues. Germline V gene sequence: CDR1 LNHDA, CDR2 SQIVND (reference sequence). CDR3 sequence (DNA): TGTGCCAGTAGTACCAGGGGATTCTCTGGGGCCAACGTCCTGACTTTC. Translated, it gives CASSTRGFSGANVLTF.

This clone occurred a few times. The V gene is TRBV11-2, the J gene TRBJ1-5; D gene uncertain. From germline, CDR1 is SGHAT and CDR2 FQNNGV. The CDR3 loop spans 13 amino acids. Trimming took off 2 bases at V and 1 base at J, with 3 bases between the two ends. CDR3 sequence reads: CASSLLSNQPQHF. DNA of the CDR3: TGTGCCAGCAGCTTATTAAGCAATCAGCCCCAGCATTTT.

This clone appeared a few times. The chain joins TRBV5-4 to TRBJ1-6, with TRBD1 identical over 10 bases. This CDR3 has 17 amino acids. Trimming at V came to 4 bases and at J to 7 bases, leaving 11 bases not matched to a gene. The V gene's germline CDR1 is SGHNT and CDR2 YYREEE (reference sequence). CDR3 nucleotide sequence: TGTGCCAGCAGCACAGCCGGCGGGGACAGGGGCAATTCACCCCTCCACTTT. Its protein is CASSTAGGDRGNSPLHF.

This chain links TRBV11-3 with TRBJ2-1; unclear D gene. The CDR3 runs 12 residues. CDR1 and CDR2 (germline): SGHNT, YENEEA. The V and J ends lost 1 base and 6 bases respectively, with 4 bases between them. CDR3 region: CASSLAGNEQFF. As DNA, the CDR3 is TGTGCCAGCAGCTTAGCGGGCAATGAGCAGTTCTTC.

This chain links TRBV2 with TRBJ2-3; TRBD1 matches at 8 bases. Germline CDR1 reads SNHLY; CDR2 reads FYNNEI. The CDR3 is 14 residues long. Trimming cost V 5 bases and J 1 base; bases outside gene matches: 2. The chain's CDR3 is CASSTGQGTDTQYF. The CDR3 bases are TGTGCCAGCAGTACGGGACAGGGCACAGATACGCAGTATTTT.

The chain uses TRBV7-6 and TRBJ2-2; a possible D gene is TRBD2 (5 bases). The V end was cut by 1 base, the J end by 11 bases, with 14 bases between. This CDR3 has 14 amino acids. Germline-derived CDR1 and CDR2 are SGHVS and FNYEAQ. The CDR3, as DNA: TGTGCCAGCAGCTTAGAAGGTCAGCCGGGAGAGCTGTTTTTT. This translates into CASSLEGQPGELFF.

The V and J genes are TRBV28 and TRBJ1-1; D unclear. The V end was cut by 3 bases, the J end by 5 bases, with 10 bases between. The CDR3 has 13 residues. Germline-derived CDR1 and CDR2 are MDHEN and SYDVKM. The CDR3 sequence: CASSFGERTEAFF. Written as DNA, the CDR3 is TGTGCCAGCAGTTTCGGGGAGAGAACTGAAGCTTTCTTT. The complete variable domain, with remaining parts taken from reference TRBV28 and TRBJ1-1, reads DVKVTQSSRYLVKRTGEKVFLECVQDMDHENMFWYRQDPGLGLRLIYFSYDVKMKEKGDIPEGYSVSREKKERFSLILESASTNQTSMYLCASSFGERTEAFFGQGTRLTVV.

This sequence joins TRBV9 and TRBJ2-7, with D possibly being TRBD2 (6 bases). CDR3 length equals 15 residues. The V end was cut by 0 bases, the J end by 0 bases, with 10 bases between. CDR1 and CDR2 (germline): SGDLS, YYNGEE. The CDR3 DNA follows: TGTGCCAGCAGCGTAGGTGCGGGGAGCTCCTACGAGCAGTACTTC. Residues: CASSVGAGSSYEQYF.

The chain joins TRBV2 to TRBJ2-7; no firm D call. Germline V gene lookup returns CDR1 SNHLY and CDR2 FYNNEI. CDR3 length equals 11 residues. V was shortened by 8 bases and J by 6 bases, with 11 bases between the two germline ends. The CDR3 region is CASDRQVEQYF. The CDR3 DNA sequence: TGTGCCAGCGATCGGCAGGTCGAGCAGTACTTC.

V is TRBV9 and J is TRBJ2-3; 11 bases match TRBD2. The CDR3 loop spans 16 amino acids. J was trimmed by 5 bases and V by 2 bases; bases with no gene match: 7. CDR1 is SGDLS, CDR2 YYNGEE, per germline. CDR3 in amino acids: CASSVSGRAMGDTQYF. The DNA of the CDR3 is TGTGCCAGCAGCGTTAGCGGGAGGGCCATGGGAGATACGCAGTATTTT. The full variable domain, in which reference TRBV9 and TRBJ2-3 provide the parts outside the CDR3, is DSGVTQTPKHLITATGQRVTLRCSPRSGDLSVYWYQQSLDQGLQFLIQYYNGEERAKGNILERFSAQQFPDLHSELNLSSLELGDSALYFCASSVSGRAMGDTQYFGPGTRLTVL.

This chain connects TRBV5-1 to TRBJ2-5; D not resolved. V lost 4 bases and J 5 bases, leaving 18 bases between the germline ends. CDR3 length: 15 amino acids. Germline V lookup: CDR1 SGHRS, CDR2 YFSETQ. The CDR3 protein is CASSPDPRVGETQYF. Here the CDR3 DNA reads TGCGCCAGCAGCCCTGACCCCCGGGTCGGGGAGACCCAGTACTTC. The complete variable domain, with remaining parts taken from reference TRBV5-1 and TRBJ2-5, reads KAGVTQTPRYLIKTRGQQVTLSCSPISGHRSVSWYQQTPGQGLQFLFEYFSETQRNKGNFPGRFSGRQFSNSRSEMNVSTLELGDSALYLCASSPDPRVGETQYFGPGTRLLVL.

The chain couples TRBV6-6 to TRBJ2-7; 9 bases align to TRBD1. The CDR3 sequence is 15 residues long. The V gene's germline CDR1 is MNHNY and CDR2 SVGAGI (reference sequence). J was trimmed by 4 bases and V by 5 bases; bases with no gene match: 9. CDR3 sequence (DNA): TGTGCCAGCAGTCGACCCGGACAGGGGAGGTACGAGCAGTACTTC. This encodes CASSRPGQGRYEQYF.

The chain uses TRBV10-3 and TRBJ2-3; TRBD2 matches at 7 bases. With 0 bases clipped from V and 4 bases from J, the junction kept 16 bases outside the gene matches. Per germline, CDR1 ENHRY and CDR2 SYGVKD. This CDR3 is built from 19 residues. The CDR3 loop reads CAISESKRGRATRSDTQYF. The CDR3 nucleotides read TGTGCCATCAGTGAGTCGAAACGTGGGAGGGCTACGCGCTCAGATACGCAGTATTTT.

Here the CDR3 DNA reads TGTGCCAGCAGTACCGGGACAGGGGGCCTTGAAGCTTTCTTT. As protein: CASSTGTGGLEAFF. This chain uses TRBV11-1 with TRBJ1-1; TRBD1 matches at 12 bases. The CDR3 covers 14 residues. The J segment lost 7 bases and the V segment lost 6 bases, leaving 6 bases of the junction unmatched. Germline loops: CDR1 SGHAT, CDR2 FQDESV (reference sequence). The complete variable domain, with remaining parts taken from reference TRBV11-1 and TRBJ1-1, reads EAEVAQSPRYKITEKSQAVAFWCDPISGHATLYWYRQILGQGPELLVQFQDESVVDDSQLPKDRFSAERLKGVDSTLKIQPAELGDSAMYLCASSTGTGGLEAFFGQGTRLTVV.